This is a list of T cell receptor beta chains from one sample in a study of T cells in Graves' hyperthyroidism and ophthalmopathy. One entry per CDR3 protein results from TCRdb running MiXCR on the multiplex PCR reads. In the table there are under 350,000 distinct CDR3 sequences, approximately 18% of which are singletons. The source material was blood. Receptors were obtained from a woman aged 50 to 60 with Graves' hyperthyroidism. Both conserved end residues are part of each CDR3. Fields, in order: J gene, D gene, clone size, V gene, CDR3 length, CDR3 protein, CDR3 DNA. A D gene is named only where the DNA matches it firmly. Some rows have no size entry. The others give once, few or many, or a class for an expanded clone.

TRBJ1-1	TRBD1	-	TRBV20-1	18	CSAPHLRDRGSLNTEAFF	TGCAGTGCTCCACACCTCCGGGACAGGGGCTCCCTGAACACTGAAGCTTTCTTT
TRBJ2-2	-	few	TRBV5-1	16	CASSLAKRRPTGELFF	TGCGCCAGCAGCTTGGCCAAGAGACGGCCTACCGGGGAGCTGTTTTTT
TRBJ2-3	-	many	TRBV5-1	16	CASSLAVQGGTDTQYF	TGCGCCAGCAGCTTGGCCGTCCAGGGAGGCACAGATACGCAGTATTTT
TRBJ1-1	TRBD1	-	TRBV19	15	CASRWTGGMNTEAFF	TGTGCCAGTAGGTGGACAGGGGGGATGAACACTGAAGCTTTCTTT
TRBJ2-1	-	-	TRBV20-1	16	CSARPTARGFYNEQFF	TGCAGTGCTAGACCTACGGCTAGAGGGTTCTACAATGAGCAGTTCTTC
TRBJ1-2	-	-	TRBV12-3/TRBV12-4	13	CASSDSTNYGYTF	TGTGCCAGCAGCGACAGTACTAACTATGGCTACACCTTC
TRBJ2-1	-	-	TRBV7-8	14	CASSLERSQETQFF	TGTGCCAGCAGCTTGGAGCGGAGCCAAGAGACCCAGTTCTTC
TRBJ2-3	TRBD1	-	TRBV27	13	CASSFEGAGTQYF	TGTGCCAGCAGTTTCGAGGGGGCTGGTACGCAGTATTTT
TRBJ2-4	-	many	TRBV11-2	12	CASSLDLNIQYF	TGTGCCAGCAGCTTGGATCTAAACATTCAGTACTTC
TRBJ1-4	-	few	TRBV5-1	15	CASSLDRIPEGKLFF	TGCGCCAGCAGCTTGGATAGGATCCCGGAGGGAAAACTGTTTTTT
TRBJ2-3	-	many	TRBV18	17	CASSLLVRDPSTDTQYF	TGTGCCAGCTCACTCCTGGTGCGGGACCCTAGCACAGATACGCAGTATTTT
TRBJ2-6	TRBD1	-	TRBV6-1	15	CASSRDRAGANVLTF	TGTGCCAGCAGTCGGGACAGGGCTGGGGCCAACGTCCTGACTTTC
TRBJ2-1	-	few	TRBV6-2/TRBV6-3	16	CASSYSSGARLDEQFF	TGTGCCAGCAGTTACTCGTCGGGAGCCCGGCTTGATGAGCAGTTCTTC
TRBJ2-2	TRBD1	few	TRBV3-1	15	CASSQSSDRAGELFF	TGTGCCAGCAGCCAATCATCTGACAGGGCCGGGGAGCTGTTTTTT
TRBJ2-7	-	many	TRBV3-1	14	CASSQGLSAYEQYF	TGTGCCAGCAGCCAAGGACTCAGCGCCTACGAGCAGTACTTC
TRBJ1-5	TRBD1	few	TRBV20-1	14	CSASRDSSNQPQHF	TGCAGTGCGAGTCGGGACAGCAGCAATCAGCCCCAGCATTTT
TRBJ2-7	TRBD2	few	TRBV7-8	15	CASSFPGTSSYEQYF	TGTGCCAGCAGCTTTCCCGGGACTAGCTCCTACGAGCAGTACTTC
TRBJ2-7	TRBD2	-	TRBV27	13	CASSAGRRDEQYF	TGTGCCAGCAGTGCCGGGAGGAGGGACGAGCAGTACTTC
TRBJ1-3	-	many	TRBV10-3	15	CAISEEGFSGNTIYF	TGTGCCATCAGTGAAGAGGGTTTCTCTGGAAACACCATATATTTT
TRBJ2-3	-	few	TRBV7-9	14	CASSISSGTDTQYF	TGTGCCAGCAGCATATCGTCGGGCACAGATACGCAGTATTTT
TRBJ1-2	-	-	TRBV5-1	16	CASSLGDSSSNYGYTF	TGCGCCAGCAGCTTAGGTGACAGCTCCTCTAACTATGGCTACACCTTC
TRBJ1-1	-	-	TRBV6-1	11	CASSWTRVAFF	TGTGCCAGCAGTTGGACGCGGGTGGCTTTCTTT
TRBJ2-7	-	few	TRBV20-1	20	CSARGTGLVAGGLVRYEQYF	TGCAGTGCTAGGGGGACAGGGCTGGTTGCGGGGGGGTTGGTACGGTACGAGCAGTACTTC
TRBJ1-5	-	many	TRBV5-6	15	CASSLWRQKNQPQHF	TGTGCCAGCAGCTTGTGGCGACAGAAAAATCAGCCCCAGCATTTT
TRBJ1-2	-	-	TRBV2	15	CASSDWGAVDYGYTF	TGTGCCAGCAGTGATTGGGGGGCGGTCGACTATGGCTACACCTTC
TRBJ2-7	-	many	TRBV29-1	11	CSGRVSYEQYF	TGCAGCGGTCGGGTCTCCTACGAGCAGTACTTC